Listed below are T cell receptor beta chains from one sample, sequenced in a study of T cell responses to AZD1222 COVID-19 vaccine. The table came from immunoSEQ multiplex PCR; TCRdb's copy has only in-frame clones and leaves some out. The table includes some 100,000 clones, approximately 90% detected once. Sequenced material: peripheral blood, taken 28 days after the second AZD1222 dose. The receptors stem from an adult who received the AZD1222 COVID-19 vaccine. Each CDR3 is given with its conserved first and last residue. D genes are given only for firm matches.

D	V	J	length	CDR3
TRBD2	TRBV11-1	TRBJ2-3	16	CASSPGTSGSTDTQYF
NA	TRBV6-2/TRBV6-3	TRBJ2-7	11	CASSYSGEQYF
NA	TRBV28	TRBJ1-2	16	CASSSQTGIRYLGYTF
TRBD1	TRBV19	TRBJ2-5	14	CASSISTGAETQYF
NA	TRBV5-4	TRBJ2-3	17	CASSLGWRELTMDTQYF
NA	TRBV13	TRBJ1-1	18	CASSPPGSTRGGNTEAFF
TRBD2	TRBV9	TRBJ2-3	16	CASSVVAGGGIDTQYF
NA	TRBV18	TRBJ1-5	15	CASSPPGDGNQPQHF
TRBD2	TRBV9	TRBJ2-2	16	CASSVSGGAVGGELFF
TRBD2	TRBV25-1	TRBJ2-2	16	CASSSPGGGDTGELFF
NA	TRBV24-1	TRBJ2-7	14	CATSASGHSYEQYF
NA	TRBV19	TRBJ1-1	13	CASSIGTNTEAFF
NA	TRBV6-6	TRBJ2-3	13	CASSYSVAQTQYF
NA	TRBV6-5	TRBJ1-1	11	CASSYAGEAFF
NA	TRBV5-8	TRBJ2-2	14	CASSLGGITGELFF
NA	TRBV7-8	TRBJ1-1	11	CASSPGREAFF
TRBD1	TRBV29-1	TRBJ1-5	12	CSVGTGGTPQHF
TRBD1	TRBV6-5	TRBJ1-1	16	CASSYSKTGGDTEAFF
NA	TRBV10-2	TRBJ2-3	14	CASSVGKFTDTQYF
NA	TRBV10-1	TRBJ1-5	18	CAREKGGTTGTSNQPQHF
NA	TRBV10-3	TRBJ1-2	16	CAISEIGTLGDYGYTF
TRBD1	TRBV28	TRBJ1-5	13	CASSLDRGQPQHF
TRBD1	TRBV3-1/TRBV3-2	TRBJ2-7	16	CASSQDAPGGSYEQYF
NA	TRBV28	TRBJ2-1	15	CASSLDASSYNEQFF
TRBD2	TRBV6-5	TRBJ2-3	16	CASSYPGLAGTHTQYF
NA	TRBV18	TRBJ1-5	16	CASSPLGSGGNQPQHF
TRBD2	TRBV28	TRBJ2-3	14	CASSSGLATDTQYF
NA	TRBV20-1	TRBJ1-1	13	CSASTGMVTEAFF
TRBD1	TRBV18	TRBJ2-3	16	CASSLPGDRGTDTQYF
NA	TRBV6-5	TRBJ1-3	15	CASSSPGPSGNTIYF
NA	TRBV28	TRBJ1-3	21	CASSSPTGTRLTISSGNTIYF
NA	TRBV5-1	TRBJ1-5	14	CASSPDSSNQPQHF
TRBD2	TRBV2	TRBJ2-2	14	CASSVASGPGELFF
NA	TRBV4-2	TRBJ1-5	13	CASSQAMDQPQHF
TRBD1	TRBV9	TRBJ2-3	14	CASSVRHRGDTQYF
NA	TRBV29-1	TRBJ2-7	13	CSVNSVTNYEQYF
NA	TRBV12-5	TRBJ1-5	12	CASGLKGQPQHF
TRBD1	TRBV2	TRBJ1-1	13	CASGGTGTAEAFF
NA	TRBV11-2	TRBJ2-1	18	CASSPFGAYLSGNNEQFF
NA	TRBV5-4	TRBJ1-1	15	CASSFRRIVNTEAFF
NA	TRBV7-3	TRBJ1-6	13	CASSPGERSPLHF
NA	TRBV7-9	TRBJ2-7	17	CASSPAVLRGVLDEQYF
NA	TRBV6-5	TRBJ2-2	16	CASSSFDREVTGELFF
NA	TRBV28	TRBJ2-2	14	CASSRGSNTGELFF
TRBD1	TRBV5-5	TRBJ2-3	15	CASNSGTGAPDTQYF
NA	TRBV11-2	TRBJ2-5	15	CASSLAAGGGETQYF
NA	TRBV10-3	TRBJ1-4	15	CAISDDAGRSEKLFF
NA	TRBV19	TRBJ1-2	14	CASSPPTNIYGYTF
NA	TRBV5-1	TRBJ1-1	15	CASSSSGGRNTEAFF
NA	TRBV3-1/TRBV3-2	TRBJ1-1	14	CASSQGKAYTEAFF
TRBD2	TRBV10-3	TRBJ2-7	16	CAISDLAGTVSYEQYF
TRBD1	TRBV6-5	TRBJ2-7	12	CASRKTGNEQYF
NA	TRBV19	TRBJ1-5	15	CASSMFPSSNQPQHF
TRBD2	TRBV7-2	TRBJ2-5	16	CASSLALAGGLETQYF
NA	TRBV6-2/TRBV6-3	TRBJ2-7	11	CASSLYYEQYF
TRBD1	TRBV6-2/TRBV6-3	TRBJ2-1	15	CASSYLGQGYNEQFF
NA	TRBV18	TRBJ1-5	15	CASSLGRGGYQPQHF
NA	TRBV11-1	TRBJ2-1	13	CASSLQRDIEQFF
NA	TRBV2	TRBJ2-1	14	CASRATLTQNEQFF
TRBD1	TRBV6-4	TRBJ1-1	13	CASSDSGTGEAFF